The clone carrying this T cell receptor (beta chain) was recorded many times. Antigen specificity is unknown. This sample is drawn from a study of neurological immune-mediated disorders. Libraries from sorted cells each used approximately 990,000 CD4+ or CD8+ T cells. The cDNA came from 5'RACE, which used 10-nucleotide random UMIs. Each CDR3 protein gets one entry after TCRdb re-called the 5' RACE reads with MiXCR. Altogether approximately 41,000 distinct CDR3 sequences are present, about 14% being singletons, with the ten largest covering 3% to 4.5%. General observations from the study: Subjects shared no identical expanded-clone CDR3 amino acid sequences, suggesting private TCR-beta repertoires in all groups.

V lost 4 bases to trimming and J lost 5 bases; unmatched junction nucleotides: 19. This CDR3 is built from 20 residues. The germline gives CDR1 SGHKS, CDR2 YYEKEE (reference sequence). This chain connects TRBV5-5 to TRBJ1-4, with 11 positions matching TRBD1. The clonotype was recovered from a woman between 55 and 75 years old with HTLV-1-associated myelopathy (HAM/TSP). Sequenced material: CD4+ T cells from blood. CDR3 coding DNA: TGTGCCAGCAGCCGTATATGGACAGGGGGCGCGGGTTTAAGGAATGAAAAACTGTTTTTT. Translated, it gives CASSRIWTGGAGLRNEKLFF.